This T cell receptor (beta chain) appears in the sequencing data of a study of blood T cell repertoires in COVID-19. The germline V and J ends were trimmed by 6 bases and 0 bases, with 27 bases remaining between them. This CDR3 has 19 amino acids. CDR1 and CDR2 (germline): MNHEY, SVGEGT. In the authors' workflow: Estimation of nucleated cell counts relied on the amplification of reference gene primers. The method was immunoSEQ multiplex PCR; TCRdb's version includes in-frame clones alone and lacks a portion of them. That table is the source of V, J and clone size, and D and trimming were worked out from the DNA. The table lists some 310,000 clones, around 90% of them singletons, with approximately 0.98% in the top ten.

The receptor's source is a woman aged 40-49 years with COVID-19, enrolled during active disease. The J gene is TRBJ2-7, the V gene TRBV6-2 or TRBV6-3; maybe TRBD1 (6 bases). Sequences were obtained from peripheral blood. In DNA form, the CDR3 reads TGTGCCAGCAGCCTCACTTCCGCCACGAGTAGACAGGACTCCTACGAGCAGTACTTC. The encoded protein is CASSLTSATSRQDSYEQYF.